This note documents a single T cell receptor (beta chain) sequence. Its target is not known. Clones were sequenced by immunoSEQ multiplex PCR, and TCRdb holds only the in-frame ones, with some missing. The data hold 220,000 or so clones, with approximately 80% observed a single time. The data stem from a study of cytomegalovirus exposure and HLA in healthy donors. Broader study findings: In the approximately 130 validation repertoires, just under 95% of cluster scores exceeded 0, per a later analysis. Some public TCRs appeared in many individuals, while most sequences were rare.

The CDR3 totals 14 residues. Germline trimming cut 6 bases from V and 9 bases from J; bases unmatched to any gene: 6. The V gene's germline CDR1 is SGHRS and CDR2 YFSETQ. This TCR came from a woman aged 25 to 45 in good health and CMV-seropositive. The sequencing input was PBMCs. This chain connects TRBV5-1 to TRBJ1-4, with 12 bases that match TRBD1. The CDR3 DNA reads TGCGCCAGCAAACTCGGGACAGGGGGCCAAAAACTGTTTTTT. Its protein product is CASKLGTGGQKLFF.